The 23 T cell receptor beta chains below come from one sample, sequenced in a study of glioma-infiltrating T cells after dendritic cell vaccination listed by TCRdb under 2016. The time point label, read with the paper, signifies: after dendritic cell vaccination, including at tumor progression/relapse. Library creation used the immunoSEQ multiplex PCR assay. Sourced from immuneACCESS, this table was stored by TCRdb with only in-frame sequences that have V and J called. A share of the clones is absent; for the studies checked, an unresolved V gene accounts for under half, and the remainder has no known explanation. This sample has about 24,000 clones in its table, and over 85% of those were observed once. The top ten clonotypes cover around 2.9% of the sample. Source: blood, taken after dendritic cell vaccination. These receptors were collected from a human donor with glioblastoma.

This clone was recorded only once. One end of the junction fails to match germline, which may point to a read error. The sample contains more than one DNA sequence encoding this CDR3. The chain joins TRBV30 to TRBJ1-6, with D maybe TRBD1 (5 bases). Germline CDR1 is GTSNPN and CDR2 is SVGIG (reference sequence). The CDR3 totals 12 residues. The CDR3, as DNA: TGTGCCTCCAGGGAAGGGGATTCCCCCCTCCACTTT. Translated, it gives CASREGDSPLHF.

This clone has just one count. The CDR3 coding sequence is TGTGCCAGCAGTGTGGGGGCAAGCGGGGGGCCGGGAGATACGCAGTATTTT. As protein: CASSVGASGGPGDTQYF. This chain joins TRBV6-1 and TRBJ2-3; 9 bases align to TRBD2. J gave up 5 bases and V 4 bases, and 13 bases lay outside the gene matches. The CDR3 sequence is 17 residues long. Germline V gene data show CDR1 as MNHNS and CDR2 as SASEGT.

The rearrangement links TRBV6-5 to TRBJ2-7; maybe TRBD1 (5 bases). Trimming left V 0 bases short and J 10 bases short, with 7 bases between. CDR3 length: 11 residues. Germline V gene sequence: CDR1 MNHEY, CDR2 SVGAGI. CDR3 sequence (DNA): TGTGCCAGCAGTTACTCCAGGGAACAGTACTTC. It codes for CASSYSREQYF.

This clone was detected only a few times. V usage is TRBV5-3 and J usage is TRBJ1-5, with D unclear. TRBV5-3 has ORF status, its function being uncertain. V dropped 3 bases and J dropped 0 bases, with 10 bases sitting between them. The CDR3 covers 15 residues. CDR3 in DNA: TGTGCCAGAAGCTCGCCCCGGGTTAGCAATCAGCCCCAGCATTTT. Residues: CARSSPRVSNQPQHF.

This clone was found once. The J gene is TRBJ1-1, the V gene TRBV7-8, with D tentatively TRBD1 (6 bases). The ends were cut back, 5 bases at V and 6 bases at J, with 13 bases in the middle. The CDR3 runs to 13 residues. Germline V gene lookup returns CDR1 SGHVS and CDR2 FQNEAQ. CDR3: CASSPRTVPEAFF. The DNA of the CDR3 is TGTGCCAGCAGCCCTCGGACAGTTCCTGAAGCTTTCTTT.

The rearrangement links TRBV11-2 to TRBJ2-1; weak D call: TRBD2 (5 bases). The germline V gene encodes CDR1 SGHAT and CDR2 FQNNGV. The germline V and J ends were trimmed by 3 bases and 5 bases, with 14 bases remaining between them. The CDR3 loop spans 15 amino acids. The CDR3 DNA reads TGTGCCAGCAGCTTGGTGGGGAACGGGAACAATGAGCAGTTCTTC. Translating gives CASSLVGNGNNEQFF. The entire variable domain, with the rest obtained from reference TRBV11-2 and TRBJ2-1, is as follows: EAGVAQSPRYKIIEKRQSVAFWCNPISGHATLYWYQQILGQGPKLLIQFQNNGVVDDSQLPKDRFSAERLKGVDSTLKIQPAKLEDSAVYLCASSLVGNGNNEQFFGPGTRLTVL.

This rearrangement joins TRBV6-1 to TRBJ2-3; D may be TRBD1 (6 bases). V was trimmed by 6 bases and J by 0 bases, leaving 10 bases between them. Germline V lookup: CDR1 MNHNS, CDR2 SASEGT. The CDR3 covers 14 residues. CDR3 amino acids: CASSPQGSTDTQYF. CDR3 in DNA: TGTGCCAGCAGCCCACAGGGAAGCACAGATACGCAGTATTTT.

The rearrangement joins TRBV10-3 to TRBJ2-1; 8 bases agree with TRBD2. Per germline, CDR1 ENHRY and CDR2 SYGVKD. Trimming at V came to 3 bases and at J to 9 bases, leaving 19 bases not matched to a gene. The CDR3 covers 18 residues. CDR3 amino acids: CAISEPLAGKTRGFEQFF. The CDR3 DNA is TGTGCCATCAGTGAACCTCTAGCGGGCAAAACCCGGGGGTTTGAGCAGTTCTTC.

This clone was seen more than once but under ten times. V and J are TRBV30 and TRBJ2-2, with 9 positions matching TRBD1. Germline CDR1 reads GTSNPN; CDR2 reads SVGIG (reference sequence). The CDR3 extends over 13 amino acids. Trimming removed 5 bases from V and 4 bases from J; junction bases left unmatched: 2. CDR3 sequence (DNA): TGTGCCTGGGGACAGGGGCCCACCGGGGAGCTGTTTTTT. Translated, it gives CAWGQGPTGELFF.

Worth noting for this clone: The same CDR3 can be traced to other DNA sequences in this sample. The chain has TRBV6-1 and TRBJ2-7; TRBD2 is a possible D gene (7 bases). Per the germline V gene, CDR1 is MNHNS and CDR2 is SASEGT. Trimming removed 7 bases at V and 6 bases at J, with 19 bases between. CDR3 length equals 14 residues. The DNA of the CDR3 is TGTGCCAGCACGGGGGGCAGCTCCCGCCTCGAGCAGTACTTC. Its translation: CASTGGSSRLEQYF.

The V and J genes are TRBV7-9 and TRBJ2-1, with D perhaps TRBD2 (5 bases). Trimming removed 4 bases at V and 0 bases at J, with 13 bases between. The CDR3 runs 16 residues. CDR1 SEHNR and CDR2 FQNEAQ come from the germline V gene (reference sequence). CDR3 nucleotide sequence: TGTGCCAGCAGCTCCTGGACTGTTAGCTCCTACAATGAGCAGTTCTTC. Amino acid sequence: CASSSWTVSSYNEQFF.

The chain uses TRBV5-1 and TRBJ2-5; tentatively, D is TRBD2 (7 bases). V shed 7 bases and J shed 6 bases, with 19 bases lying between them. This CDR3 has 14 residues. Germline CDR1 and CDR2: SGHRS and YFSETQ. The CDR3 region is CASSLGGGSKTQYF. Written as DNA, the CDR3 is TGCGCCAGCTCCCTTGGGGGGGGCTCAAAGACCCAGTACTTC.

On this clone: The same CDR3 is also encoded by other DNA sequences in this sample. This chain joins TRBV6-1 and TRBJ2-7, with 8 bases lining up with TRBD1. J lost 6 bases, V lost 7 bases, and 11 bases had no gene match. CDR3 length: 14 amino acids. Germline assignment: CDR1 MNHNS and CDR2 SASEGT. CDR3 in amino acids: CASTGGSSRLEQYF. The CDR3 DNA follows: TGTGCCAGCACAGGGGGCAGCTCCCGCCTCGAGCAGTACTTC.

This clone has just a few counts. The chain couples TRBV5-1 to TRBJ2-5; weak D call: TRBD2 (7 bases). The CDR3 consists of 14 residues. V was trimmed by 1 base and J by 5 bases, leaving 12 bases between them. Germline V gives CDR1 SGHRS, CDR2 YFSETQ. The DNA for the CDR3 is TGCGCCAGCAGCTTGATGGGGGGGCCGGAGACCCAGTACTTC. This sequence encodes CASSLMGGPETQYF.

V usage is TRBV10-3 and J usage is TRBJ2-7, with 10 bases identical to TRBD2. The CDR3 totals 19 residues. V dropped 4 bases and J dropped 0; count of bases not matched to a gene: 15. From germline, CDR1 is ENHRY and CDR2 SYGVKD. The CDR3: CAISGRKSGGGISSYEQYF. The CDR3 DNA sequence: TGTGCCATCAGTGGGAGAAAGAGCGGGGGGGGAATAAGCTCCTACGAGCAGTACTTC.

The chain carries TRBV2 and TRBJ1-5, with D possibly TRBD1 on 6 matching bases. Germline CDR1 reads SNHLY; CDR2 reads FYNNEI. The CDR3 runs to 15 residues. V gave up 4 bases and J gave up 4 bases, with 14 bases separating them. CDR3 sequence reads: CASSGEGHQNQPQHF. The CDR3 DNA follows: TGTGCCAGCAGTGGGGAGGGACATCAAAATCAGCCCCAGCATTTT.

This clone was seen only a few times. Written as DNA, the CDR3 is TGTGCCAGCAGTAACAGGGGCGAGGGAGGAAACACCATATATTTT. Amino acids: CASSNRGEGGNTIYF. The chain couples TRBV6-1 to TRBJ1-3; 7 bases agree with TRBD1. The CDR3 contains 15 residues. CDR1 and CDR2 from the germline V gene are MNHNS and SASEGT. Trimming cost V 5 bases and J 4 bases; bases outside gene matches: 8.

This CDR3 reads CASVTGTSFSGELFF. CDR3 in DNA: TGTGCTAGTGTTACGGGGACTAGTTTTTCCGGGGAGCTGTTTTTT. The chain employs TRBV12-5 and TRBJ2-2; 8 nucleotides agree with TRBD2. This CDR3 is 15 amino acids long. Germline values: CDR1 LGHNT, CDR2 FRNRAP. Trimming cost V 7 bases and J 6 bases; bases outside gene matches: 10.

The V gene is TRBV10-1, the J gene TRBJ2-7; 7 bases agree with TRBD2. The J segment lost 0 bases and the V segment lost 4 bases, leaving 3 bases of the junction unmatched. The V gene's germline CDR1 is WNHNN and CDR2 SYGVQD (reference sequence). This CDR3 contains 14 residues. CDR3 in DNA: TGCGCCAGCAGTGGAAGCGGGGACTCCTACGAGCAGTACTTC. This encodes CASSGSGDSYEQYF.

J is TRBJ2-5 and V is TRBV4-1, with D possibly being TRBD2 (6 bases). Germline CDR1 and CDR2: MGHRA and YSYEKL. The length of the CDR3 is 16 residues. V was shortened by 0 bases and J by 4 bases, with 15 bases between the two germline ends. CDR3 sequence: CASSQDWAGRRETQYF. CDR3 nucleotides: TGCGCCAGCAGCCAAGATTGGGCGGGAAGGAGAGAGACCCAGTACTTC.

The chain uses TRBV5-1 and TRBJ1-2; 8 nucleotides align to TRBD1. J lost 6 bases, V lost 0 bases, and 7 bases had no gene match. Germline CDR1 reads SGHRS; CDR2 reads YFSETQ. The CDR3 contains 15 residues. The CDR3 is CASSLAGGRENGYTF. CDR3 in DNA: TGCGCCAGCAGCTTGGCAGGGGGCAGGGAGAATGGCTACACCTTC.

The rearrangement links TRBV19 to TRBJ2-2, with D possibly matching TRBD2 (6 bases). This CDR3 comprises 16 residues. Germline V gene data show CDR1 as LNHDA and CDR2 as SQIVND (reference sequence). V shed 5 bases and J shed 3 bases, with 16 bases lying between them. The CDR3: CASSQPAGPDTGELFF. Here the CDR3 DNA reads TGTGCCAGTAGTCAGCCAGCGGGCCCGGACACCGGGGAGCTGTTTTTT.

The CDR3 loop is CASTLGDNYSQYF. In nucleotides, the CDR3 is TGTGCCAGCACCCTAGGGGACAATTACTCGCAGTATTTT. The gene calls are TRBV7-8 and TRBJ2-3; a weak D match, TRBD1 (6 bases). The CDR3 sequence is 13 residues long. The V end was cut by 7 bases, the J end by 10 bases, with 18 bases between. Germline CDR1 reads SGHVS; CDR2 reads FQNEAQ.